This TCR beta chain comes out of a study of blood T cell repertoires in COVID-19 (dated by TCRdb to the early 2020s). Concerning the study at large: Samples covering the acute and convalescent phases of COVID-19 were provided by collaborators in the United States, Italy and Spain. The prospective study material was composed of cDNA or gDNA derived from T cells, B-cell-depleted T cells, or PBMCs. Subjects who had been exposed to COVID-19, were actively infected with it, or had recovered from it provided the deeply sampled blood TCRbeta repertoires that made up the dataset. A freely available public database, intended as a resource for researchers studying the immune response to SARS-CoV-2, is where the repertoires were released. The samples were drawn from the first 160 participants of the ongoing ImmuneRACE study and from some 1,300 subjects provided by 6 global collaborators. Nearly every sample came with metadata listing a de-identified subject ID, COVID-19 status, age in years and sex. HLA class I and class II types, where available, came from metadata supplied by the sample provider rather than from assay-based typing. Points the paper makes about the study in general: How much clinical and demographic metadata was included differed by source and by participant, and the metadata was provided uncurated.

From its cysteine to its phenylalanine, the CDR3 spans 12 amino acids. Kept here is only the CDR3 DNA, which spans 36 bases and is read in frame from base 1. The V and J ends are trimmed by 0 bases and 6 bases, leaving 5 bases between them. CDR1 and CDR2 are read off the germline V gene as SGHRS and YFSETQ. Collaborating institutions collected whole blood in K2EDTA tubes following their own protocols. For TCRbeta analysis, collaborators shipped samples as frozen whole blood, isolated PBMCs, or DNA extracted from either of those sample types. TCRbeta CDR3 regions were amplified from genomic DNA using the immunoSEQ Assay, a bias-controlled multiplex PCR. The authors processed their data as follows. Within the assay, amplification of reference gene primers was used to estimate how many nucleated cells each sample contained. Sequence reads were collapsed and filtered to measure the absolute abundance of every unique TCRbeta CDR3 rearrangement. For each sample, productive Simpson clonality was calculated as the square root of Simpson's diversity index across productive rearrangements. TCRdb stores this immuneACCESS table with in-frame sequences only. Part of the clones is absent; in the studies checked, under half of the shortfall reflects unresolved V genes, and no reason is known for the rest. The DNA was the basis for D and trimming; V, J and clone size are from that table. This sample gives 80,000 or so clones in total; approximately 78% of them show up just once. The ten largest make up about 6.9% of the sample.

Concerning this clone: No cognate antigen has been identified for it. No quality values exist for individual bases; no much larger clone is one base distant.

The sequenced sample consisted of peripheral blood. The chain was built from TRBV5-1 and TRBJ2-3; D gene: possibly TRBD1, on 5 matching bases. This clonotype was sampled from a human donor in a cohort sampled during active COVID-19. The DNA reads as follows: TGCGCCAGCAGCTTGGAGGGGGATACGCAGTATTTT. Its product reads: CASSLEGDTQYF.